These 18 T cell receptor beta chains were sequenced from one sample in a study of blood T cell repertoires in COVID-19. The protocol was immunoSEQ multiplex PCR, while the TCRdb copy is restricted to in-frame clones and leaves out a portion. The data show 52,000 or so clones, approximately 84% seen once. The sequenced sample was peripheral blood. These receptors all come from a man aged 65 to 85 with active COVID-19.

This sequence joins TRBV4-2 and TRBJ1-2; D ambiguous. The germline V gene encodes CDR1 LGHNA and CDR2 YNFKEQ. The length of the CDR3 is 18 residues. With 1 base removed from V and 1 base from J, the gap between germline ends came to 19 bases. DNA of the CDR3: TGTGCCAGCAGCCAAGTGGGTGGAAAGGCCAGACTTAACTATGGCTACACCTTC. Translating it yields CASSQVGGKARLNYGYTF.

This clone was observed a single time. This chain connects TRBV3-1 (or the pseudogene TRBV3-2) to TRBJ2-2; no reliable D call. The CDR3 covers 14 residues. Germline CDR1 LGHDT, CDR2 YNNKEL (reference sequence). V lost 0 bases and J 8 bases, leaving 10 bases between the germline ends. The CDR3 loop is CASSQDIDRGELFF. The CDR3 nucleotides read TGTGCCAGCAGCCAAGATATCGATCGGGGGGAGCTGTTTTTT.

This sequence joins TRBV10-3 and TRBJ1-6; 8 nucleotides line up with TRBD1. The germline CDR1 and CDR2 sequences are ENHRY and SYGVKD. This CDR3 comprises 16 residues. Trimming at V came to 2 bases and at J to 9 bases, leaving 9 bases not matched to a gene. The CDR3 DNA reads TGTGCCATCAGTGAGAAGACAGGGGAGTTGCGTTCACCCCTCCACTTT. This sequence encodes CAISEKTGELRSPLHF.

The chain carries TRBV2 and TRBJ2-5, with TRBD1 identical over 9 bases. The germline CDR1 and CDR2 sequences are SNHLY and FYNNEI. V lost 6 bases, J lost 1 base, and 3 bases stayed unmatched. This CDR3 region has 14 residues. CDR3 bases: TGTGCCAGCAGACCGGACAGGGGCCAAGAGACCCAGTACTTC. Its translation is CASRPDRGQETQYF.

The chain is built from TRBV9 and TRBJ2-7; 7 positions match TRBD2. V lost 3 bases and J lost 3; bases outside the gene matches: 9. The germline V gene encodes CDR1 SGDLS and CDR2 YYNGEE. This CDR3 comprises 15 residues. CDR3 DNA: TGTGCCAGCAGCGCAGGGTCATCGGGGGGCTACGAGCAGTACTTC. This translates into CASSAGSSGGYEQYF.

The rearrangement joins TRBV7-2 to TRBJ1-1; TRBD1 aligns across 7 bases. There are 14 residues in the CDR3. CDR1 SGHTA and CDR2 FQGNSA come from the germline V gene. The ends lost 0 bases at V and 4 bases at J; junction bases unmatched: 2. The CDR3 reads CASSLARDSTEAFF. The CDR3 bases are TGTGCCAGCAGCTTAGCTAGGGACAGCACTGAAGCTTTCTTT.

The chain's CDR3 is CASVTPGLGETQYF. The CDR3 nucleotides read TGTGCCAGCGTAACTCCGGGACTTGGGGAGACCCAGTACTTC. The J gene is TRBJ2-5, the V gene TRBV5-5, with D perhaps matching TRBD2 (6 bases). This CDR3 comprises 14 residues. Germline lookup yields CDR1 SGHKS and CDR2 YYEKEE (reference sequence). The V and J ends lost 7 bases and 5 bases respectively, with 18 bases between them. Looking up the rest from reference TRBV5-5 and TRBJ2-5 gives the full variable domain: DAGVTQSPTHLIKTRGQQVTLRCSPISGHKSVSWYQQVLGQGPQFIFQYYEKEERGRGNFPDRFSARQFPNYSSELNVNALLLGDSALYLCASVTPGLGETQYFGPGTRLLVL.

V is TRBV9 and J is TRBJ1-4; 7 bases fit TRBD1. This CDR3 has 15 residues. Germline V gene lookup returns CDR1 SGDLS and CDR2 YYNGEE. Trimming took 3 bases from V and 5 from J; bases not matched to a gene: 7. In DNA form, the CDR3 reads TGTGCCAGCAGCGAACGTGCGGGACAGAATGAAAAACTGTTTTTT. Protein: CASSERAGQNEKLFF.

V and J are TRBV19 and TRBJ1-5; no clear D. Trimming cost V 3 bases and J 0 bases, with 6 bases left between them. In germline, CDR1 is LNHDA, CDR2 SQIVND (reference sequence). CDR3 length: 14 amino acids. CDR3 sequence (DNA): TGTGCCAGTAGTATCAGTAATAGCAATCAGCCCCAGCATTTT. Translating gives CASSISNSNQPQHF.

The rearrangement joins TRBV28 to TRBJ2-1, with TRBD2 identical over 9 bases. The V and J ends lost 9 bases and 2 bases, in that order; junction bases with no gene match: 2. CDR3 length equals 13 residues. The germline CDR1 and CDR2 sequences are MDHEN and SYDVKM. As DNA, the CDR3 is TGTGCCAGTTCTAGCGGGGCCTACAATGAGCAGTTCTTC. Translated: CASSSGAYNEQFF.

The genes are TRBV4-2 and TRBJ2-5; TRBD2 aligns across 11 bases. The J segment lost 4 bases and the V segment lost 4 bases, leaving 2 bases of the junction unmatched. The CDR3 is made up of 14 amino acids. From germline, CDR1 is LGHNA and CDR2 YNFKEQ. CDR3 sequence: CASSPGLAGETQYF. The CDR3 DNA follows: TGTGCCAGCAGCCCCGGACTAGCGGGAGAGACCCAGTACTTC.

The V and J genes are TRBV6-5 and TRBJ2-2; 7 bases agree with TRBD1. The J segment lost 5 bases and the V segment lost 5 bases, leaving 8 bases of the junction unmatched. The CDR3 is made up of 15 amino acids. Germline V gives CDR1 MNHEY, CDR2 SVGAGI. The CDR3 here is CASSRQGGGTGELFF. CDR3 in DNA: TGTGCCAGCAGTAGACAGGGTGGCGGAACCGGGGAGCTGTTTTTT.

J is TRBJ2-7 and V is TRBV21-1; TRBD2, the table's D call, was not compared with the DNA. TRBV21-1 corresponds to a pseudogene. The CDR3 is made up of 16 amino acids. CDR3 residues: CASSKGETSGSYEQYF. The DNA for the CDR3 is TGTGCCAGCAGCAAAGGAGAGACTAGCGGGAGCTACGAGCAGTACTTC.

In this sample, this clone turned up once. CDR3 bases: TGCAGCATCACGGGGGACAGGGGCCGATCCTACGAGCAGTACTTC. Its translation: CSITGDRGRSYEQYF. The V call is TRBV29-1, the J call TRBJ2-7, with 10 bases matching TRBD1. The V segment lost 8 bases and the J segment 1 base; nucleotides outside the gene matches: 11. The CDR3 consists of 15 residues. CDR1 and CDR2 (germline): SQVTM, ANQGSEA.

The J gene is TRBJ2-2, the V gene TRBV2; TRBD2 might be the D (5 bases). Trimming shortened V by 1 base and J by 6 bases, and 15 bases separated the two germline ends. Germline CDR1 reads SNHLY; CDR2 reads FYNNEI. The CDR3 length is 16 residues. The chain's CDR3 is CASSEVGLAAAGELFF. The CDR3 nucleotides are TGTGCCAGCAGTGAAGTCGGCCTAGCAGCGGCCGGGGAGCTGTTTTTT.

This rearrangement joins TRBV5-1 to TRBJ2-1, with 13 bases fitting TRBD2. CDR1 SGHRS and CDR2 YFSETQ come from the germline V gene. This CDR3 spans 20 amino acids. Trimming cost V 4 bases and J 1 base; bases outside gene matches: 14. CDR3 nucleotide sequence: TGCGCCAGCAGCAGTGCCGGGACTAGCGGGATATTTGGATCCTACAATGAGCAGTTCTTC. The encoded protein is CASSSAGTSGIFGSYNEQFF. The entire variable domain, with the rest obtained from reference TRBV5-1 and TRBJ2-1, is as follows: KAGVTQTPRYLIKTRGQQVTLSCSPISGHRSVSWYQQTPGQGLQFLFEYFSETQRNKGNFPGRFSGRQFSNSRSEMNVSTLELGDSALYLCASSSAGTSGIFGSYNEQFFGPGTRLTVL.

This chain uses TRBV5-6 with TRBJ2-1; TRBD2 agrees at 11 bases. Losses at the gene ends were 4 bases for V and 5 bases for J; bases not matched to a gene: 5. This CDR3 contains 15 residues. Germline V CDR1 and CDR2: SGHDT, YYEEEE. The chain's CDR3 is CASSTATSGNNEQFF. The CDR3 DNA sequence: TGTGCCAGCAGCACCGCGACTAGCGGGAACAATGAGCAGTTCTTC.

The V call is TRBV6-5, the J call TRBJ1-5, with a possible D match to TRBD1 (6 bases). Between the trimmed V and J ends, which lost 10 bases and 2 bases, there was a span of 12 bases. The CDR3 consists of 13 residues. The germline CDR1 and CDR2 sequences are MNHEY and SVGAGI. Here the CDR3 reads CATRGGGNQPQHF. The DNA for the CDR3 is TGTGCCACCAGGGGAGGTGGCAATCAGCCCCAGCATTTT.